This T cell receptor (beta chain) was observed in a study of neoadjuvant anti-PD-1 for oral cavity cancer. Study-wide background: Non-progressing patients received a fourth nivolumab dose near day 43, then surgery on days 50-56. General study results and limits: Only three patients per response group were TCR-analyzed; validation needed. Treg/Th17 ratio rose with pretreatment blood and fell with post-treatment tumor TCRbeta clonality.

Points on this clone: Its target is unknown.

The time point is: after neoadjuvant nivolumab, at surgical resection. Most tumor samples had 4 to 5.5 ug input DNA in two replicates. TCRdb's copy holds only in-frame clones and misses some; the assay was immunoSEQ multiplex PCR. The repertoire has approximately 15,000 clones, roughly two fifths of them found once; the top ten carry 30% to 45%. The CDR3 contains 13 residues. The germline gives CDR1 SNHLY, CDR2 FYNNEI. The germline V and J ends were trimmed by 7 bases and 8 bases, with 12 bases remaining between them. This chain links TRBV2 with TRBJ1-6; D call uncertain. The sequences come from tumor tissue, collected after nivolumab (anti-PD-1) treatment. The TCR was taken from a person aged 35-79 years with oral cavity squamous cell carcinoma. The CDR3 DNA reads as TGTGCCAGCACCCTCCGACCAGATTCACCCCTCCACTTT. Residues: CASTLRPDSPLHF.